The clone carrying this T cell receptor beta chain has just a few counts. Antigen specificity is unknown. A process of 5'RACE template switching, which added a universal primer site and UMIs, was used to make TCR cDNA. MiXCR, run by TCRdb on the 5' RACE reads, gives a single entry per CDR3 protein. The data hold about 220,000 distinct CDR3 sequences, with approximately 3% observed a single time. This record belongs to a study of T cells after yellow fever vaccination. Study summary: Preparation used SMART-Seq v4 Ultra Low Input for the low-cell-number fractions. Overall study findings and caveats: Secondary responses were weaker yet peaked faster, day 5 versus 15. Only a small proportion of the clonotypes turned up in both the CD4 and the CD8 compartments, likely arising from convergent recombination.

This CDR3 is built from 14 residues. With 5 bases clipped from V and 10 bases from J, the junction kept 9 bases outside the gene matches. CDR1 is SGHTA and CDR2 is FQGTGA in the germline V gene. The source is a man between 18 and 35 years old who received the YFV17D yellow fever vaccine. The material was CD4+ T cells sorted from PBMCs, obtained 10 days after the yellow fever booster vaccination. The rearrangement uses TRBV7-3 and TRBJ2-1; 9 nucleotides line up with TRBD1. The CDR3 sequence: CASSSGTGRYEQFF. DNA of the CDR3: TGTGCCAGCAGCAGCGGGACAGGGAGATACGAGCAGTTCTTC. The full variable domain, its missing parts supplied by reference TRBV7-3 and TRBJ2-1, is GAGVSQTPSNKVTEKGKYVELRCDPISGHTALYWYRQSLGQGPEFLIYFQGTGAADDSGLPNDRFFAVRPEGSVSTLKIQRTERGDSAVYLCASSSGTGRYEQFFGPGTRLTVL.